This TCR beta chain was retrieved from a study of blood T cell repertoires in COVID-19. Sequenced by immunoSEQ multiplex PCR; TCRdb stores in-frame clones only, minus some. The table shows about half a million clones, with 88% occurring only once. Participants spanned ages about 18 to 95 years and resided in 20 to 25 US areas. This CDR3 is 15 amino acids long. Germline CDR1 and CDR2: LNHDA and SQIVND (reference sequence). Trimming took off 4 bases at V and 6 bases at J, with 15 bases between the two ends. This chain links TRBV19 with TRBJ2-2; possible D gene TRBD1, 5 bases. This clonotype originated in a woman between 55 and 75 years old who had recovered from COVID-19. The sequenced sample was PBMCs or T cells enriched from blood (not recorded which). Here the CDR3 reads CASSNRHPRAGELFF. The DNA of the CDR3 is TGTGCCAGTAGTAATCGACACCCCAGGGCCGGGGAGCTGTTTTTT.